Each of the 28 T cell receptor beta chains below was sequenced from the same sample in a study of blood T cell repertoires in COVID-19. Data came from immunoSEQ multiplex PCR; TCRdb stores just in-frame clones and leaves some out. The sample lists approximately 80,000 clones; under 85% were seen once. The source material was peripheral blood. Receptors were obtained from a woman aged 70-85 years with acute or convalescent COVID-19.

The V and J genes are TRBV4-1 and TRBJ1-2; maybe TRBD1 (5 bases). V lost 4 bases and J lost 4, with 16 bases in between. The CDR3 consists of 15 residues. Germline V CDR1 and CDR2: MGHRA, YSYEKL. CDR3 region: CASSPRDLGGYGYTF. The CDR3 DNA follows: TGCGCCAGCAGCCCCCGGGACCTGGGGGGCTATGGCTACACCTTC.

The V gene is TRBV2, the J gene TRBJ1-5; the match to TRBD1 covers 12 bases. CDR3 length: 19 residues. Germline lookup yields CDR1 SNHLY and CDR2 FYNNEI. Losses at the gene ends were 3 bases for V and 6 bases for J; bases not matched to a gene: 15. The CDR3 bases are TGTGCCAGCAGTGACGCTTCCGGGACAGGGGGCGCTTGGATTCAGCCCCAGCATTTT. It codes for CASSDASGTGGAWIQPQHF.

The rearrangement joins TRBV2 to TRBJ1-4, with D uncertain. V lost 8 bases to trimming and J lost 8 bases, with 15 bases between them. From germline, CDR1 is SNHLY and CDR2 FYNNEI. The CDR3 sequence is 13 residues long. The CDR3 DNA reads TGTGCCAGCGAGCGGATAAGGTTGGAAAAACTGTTTTTT. Residues: CASERIRLEKLFF.

The chain couples TRBV9 to TRBJ2-7; D not certain. Germline lookup yields CDR1 SGDLS and CDR2 YYNGEE. Between the trimmed V and J ends, which lost 0 bases and 0 bases, there was a span of 7 bases. This CDR3 has 14 residues. The chain's CDR3 is CASSVDPGSYEQYF. In DNA form, the CDR3 reads TGTGCCAGCAGCGTAGACCCCGGCTCCTACGAGCAGTACTTC.

This clone was picked up a small number of times. The rearrangement uses TRBV2 and TRBJ2-7, with a tentative D call TRBD1 (5 bases). Trimming took off 0 bases at V and 2 bases at J, with 11 bases between the two ends. This CDR3 has 15 amino acids. Germline V CDR1 and CDR2: SNHLY, FYNNEI. CDR3 nucleotides: TGTGCCAGCAGTGAAGCGTGGCCAGGGACCTACGAGCAGTACTTC. Residues: CASSEAWPGTYEQYF. Using reference TRBV2 and TRBJ2-7 for the parts outside the CDR3, the full variable domain is EPEVTQTPSHQVTQMGQEVILRCVPISNHLYFYWYRQILGQKVEFLVSFYNNEISEKSEIFDDQFSVERPDGSNFTLKIRSTKLEDSAMYFCASSEAWPGTYEQYFGPGTRLTVT.

CDR3 bases: TGTGCCAGCAGAGAGGTAGACCGTGGGGAAAAACTGTTTTTT. It is translated as CASREVDRGEKLFF. V usage is TRBV27 and J usage is TRBJ1-4; D not resolved. The CDR3 is made up of 14 amino acids. The V and J ends lost 6 bases and 8 bases respectively, with 16 bases between them. The germline gives CDR1 MNHEY, CDR2 SMNVEV (reference sequence).

The genes are TRBV19 and TRBJ1-5; a possible D gene is TRBD1 (5 bases). Germline assignment: CDR1 LNHDA and CDR2 SQIVND (reference sequence). Between the trimmed V and J ends, which lost 3 bases and 3 bases, there was a span of 15 bases. This CDR3 has 16 amino acids. The CDR3 loop is CASSIDRLVLNQPQHF. In DNA form, the CDR3 reads TGTGCCAGTAGTATTGACAGATTAGTTCTCAATCAGCCCCAGCATTTT.

V and J are TRBV3-1 (or the pseudogene TRBV3-2) and TRBJ1-1; 9 bases map to TRBD1. The V and J ends lost 4 bases and 5 bases, in that order; junction bases with no gene match: 5. Germline values: CDR1 LGHDT, CDR2 YNNKEL (reference sequence). This CDR3 is 14 amino acids long. In DNA, the CDR3 is TGTGCCAGCAGCCCCTACGGGACAGGGACTGAAGCTTTCTTT. Translation gives CASSPYGTGTEAFF.

The CDR3 here is CASSRQSTYNEQFF. The CDR3 DNA is TGTGCCAGCTCCCGACAGTCCACCTACAATGAGCAGTTCTTC. V and J are TRBV9 and TRBJ2-1, with a tentative D call TRBD1 (5 bases). V was clipped by 7 bases and J by 2 bases, with 13 bases between them. The CDR3 loop spans 14 amino acids. Per germline, CDR1 SGDLS and CDR2 YYNGEE. Together with reference TRBV9 and TRBJ2-1, the CDR3 gives the full variable domain: DSGVTQTPKHLITATGQRVTLRCSPRSGDLSVYWYQQSLDQGLQFLIQYYNGEERAKGNILERFSAQQFPDLHSELNLSSLELGDSALYFCASSRQSTYNEQFFGPGTRLTVL.

The chain links TRBV10-2 to TRBJ2-5; 11 bases are a match to TRBD2. V shed 6 bases, J shed 5 bases, and the junction held 8 bases outside the gene matches. The CDR3 runs to 15 residues. The germline V gene encodes CDR1 WSHSY and CDR2 SAAADI. This CDR3 reads CASRARLAGMETQYF. The CDR3 nucleotides read TGCGCCAGCAGGGCTAGACTAGCGGGGATGGAGACCCAGTACTTC.

V usage is TRBV7-9 and J usage is TRBJ2-7; 8 bases fit TRBD1. V lost 3 bases, J lost 2 bases, and 6 bases stayed unmatched. CDR1 and CDR2 from the germline V gene are SEHNR and FQNEAQ (reference sequence). The CDR3 spans 15 residues. The CDR3: CASSLTGTGTYEQYF. CDR3 in DNA: TGTGCCAGCAGCTTGACCGGGACAGGAACCTACGAGCAGTACTTC.

This chain links TRBV19 with TRBJ1-4; no clear D. Germline V gene data show CDR1 as LNHDA and CDR2 as SQIVND (reference sequence). The V and J ends lost 5 bases and 7 bases respectively, with 8 bases between them. This CDR3 spans 12 amino acids. The DNA for the CDR3 is TGTGCCAGTAGTCGTCCGGGTGAAAAACTGTTTTTT. This sequence encodes CASSRPGEKLFF.

This clone has just a few counts. V usage is TRBV10-3 and J usage is TRBJ1-4; 10 nucleotides match TRBD1. This CDR3 is built from 15 residues. The junction had 4 bases not matched to a gene; V was cut back by 2 bases and J by 7 bases. The germline gives CDR1 ENHRY, CDR2 SYGVKD. In DNA, the CDR3 is TGTGCCATCAGTGAGGGGACAGGGGTCTTTGAAAAACTGTTTTTT. It translates to CAISEGTGVFEKLFF.

In its sample, this clone was seen a few times. The chain couples TRBV29-1 to TRBJ2-1; the D is unclear. Per the germline V gene, CDR1 is SQVTM and CDR2 is ANQGSEA. With 6 bases removed from V and 5 bases from J, the gap between germline ends came to 14 bases. The CDR3 is 13 amino acids. The CDR3 bases are TGCAGCGTGGCCGAGGATCCCAACAATGAGCAGTTCTTC. Translating it yields CSVAEDPNNEQFF.

This clone was recorded once. V usage is TRBV12-3 or TRBV12-4 and J usage is TRBJ2-7; 8 positions agree with TRBD2. The V and J ends lost 3 bases and 5 bases, in that order; junction bases with no gene match: 0. CDR3 size: 12 residues. The CDR3 nucleotides are TGTGCCAGCAGTTTTAGCGGGAACGAGCAGTACTTC. Its translation: CASSFSGNEQYF.

This clone was detected once. The chain carries TRBV29-1 and TRBJ2-2, with D maybe TRBD1 (7 bases). Between the trimmed V and J ends, which lost 2 bases and 7 bases, there was a span of 17 bases. Germline CDR1 and CDR2: SQVTM and ANQGSEA. CDR3 size: 15 residues. DNA of the CDR3: TGCAGCGTTGAACGACAGGGAGGAAGTAGCGGGGAGCTGTTTTTT. It yields the protein CSVERQGGSSGELFF.

A single count supports this clone. The V gene is TRBV6-5, the J gene TRBJ1-1; 9 bases fit TRBD1. The V and J ends lost 6 bases and 4 bases, in that order; junction bases with no gene match: 6. The length of the CDR3 is 14 residues. The germline gives CDR1 MNHEY, CDR2 SVGAGI. The CDR3 here is CASSQDRGGTEAFF. CDR3 sequence (DNA): TGTGCCAGCAGCCAGGACAGGGGCGGCACTGAAGCTTTCTTT.

V is TRBV2 and J is TRBJ1-1, with a tentative D call TRBD1 (5 bases). Germline V gives CDR1 SNHLY, CDR2 FYNNEI. The CDR3 covers 14 residues. V lost 6 bases and J lost 3, with 14 bases in between. DNA of the CDR3: TGTGCCAGCAGCGAACTTCAGGGATACACTGAAGCTTTCTTT. Encoded protein: CASSELQGYTEAFF.

The chain is built from TRBV4-1 and TRBJ1-6; TRBD1 agrees at 8 bases. The CDR3 length is 14 residues. Germline V gives CDR1 MGHRA, CDR2 YSYEKL. With V trimmed by 5 bases and J by 10 bases, 7 bases remained unmatched. The CDR3 loop is CASSKERDRSPLHF. CDR3 sequence (DNA): TGCGCCAGCAGCAAGGAAAGGGACAGGTCACCCCTCCACTTT.

This chain connects TRBV4-1 to TRBJ1-4; 7 bases map to TRBD1. In germline, CDR1 is MGHRA, CDR2 YSYEKL. The CDR3 loop spans 15 amino acids. The ends lost 4 bases at V and 5 bases at J; junction bases unmatched: 7. CDR3 protein: CASSPDGTENEKLFF. CDR3 DNA sequence: TGCGCCAGCAGCCCCGACGGGACAGAAAATGAAAAACTGTTTTTT.

The chain joins TRBV4-1 to TRBJ1-2; perhaps TRBD1 as D (5 bases). The ends were cut back, 1 base at V and 0 bases at J, with 15 bases in the middle. CDR3 length: 17 amino acids. Germline CDR1 and CDR2: MGHRA and YSYEKL. The CDR3 DNA reads TGCGCCAGCAGCCAAGCCTTTAGGGGTTTACCTAACTATGGCTACACCTTC. It codes for CASSQAFRGLPNYGYTF.

The rearrangement uses TRBV12-5 and TRBJ2-5; D may be TRBD1 (6 bases). Trimming shortened V by 7 bases and J by 5 bases, and 8 bases separated the two germline ends. The CDR3 extends over 11 amino acids. Germline V gene data show CDR1 as LGHNT and CDR2 as FRNRAP. The CDR3 sequence is CASEQGETQYF. CDR3 DNA: TGTGCTAGTGAACAGGGTGAGACCCAGTACTTC.

This clone came up once. This chain uses TRBV6-6 with TRBJ1-3; D might be TRBD1 (5 bases). V lost 5 bases and J 4 bases, leaving 15 bases between the germline ends. The CDR3 runs 15 residues. CDR1 and CDR2 from the germline V gene are MNHNY and SVGAGI (reference sequence). CDR3 sequence reads: CASSPTDSSGNTIYF. The CDR3 nucleotides are TGTGCCAGCAGTCCCACAGACAGCTCAGGAAACACCATATATTTT.

This chain links TRBV5-6 with TRBJ1-1, with TRBD1 matching over 8 bases. Germline assignment: CDR1 SGHDT and CDR2 YYEEEE. The CDR3 extends over 15 amino acids. The V gene end was trimmed by 3 bases and the J gene end by 5 bases; junction bases not matched to a gene: 9. The CDR3 reads CASSSQGARWTEAFF. The CDR3 coding sequence is TGTGCCAGCAGCTCCCAGGGGGCTAGGTGGACTGAAGCTTTCTTT.

This clone was seen only a few times. This chain uses TRBV7-3 with TRBJ1-1, with D perhaps TRBD1 (6 bases). V dropped 2 bases and J dropped 5 bases, with 12 bases sitting between them. From germline, CDR1 is SGHTA and CDR2 FQGTGA. The CDR3 covers 14 residues. CDR3 amino acids: CASSLSGAQTEAFF. The CDR3 coding sequence is TGTGCCAGCAGCTTATCAGGGGCCCAAACTGAAGCTTTCTTT.

The chain carries TRBV3-1 (or the pseudogene TRBV3-2) and TRBJ2-4, with D possibly being TRBD2 (5 bases). The germline V gene has CDR1 LGHDT and CDR2 YNNKEL (reference sequence). CDR3 size: 17 residues. V lost 2 bases to trimming and J lost 0 bases, with 14 bases between them. The CDR3 DNA follows: TGTGCCAGCAGCCAACGGTGGGGAGAACTAGCCAAAAACATTCAGTACTTC. Translating gives CASSQRWGELAKNIQYF.

The V call is TRBV4-2, the J call TRBJ1-4; the D gene is possibly TRBD1 (5 bases). Deletions cut 0 bases from V and 4 bases from J, with 12 bases between. This CDR3 has 16 amino acids. From germline, CDR1 is LGHNA and CDR2 YNFKEQ. The CDR3 DNA reads TGTGCCAGCAGCCAAGATGTTGGGGGAGGTAATGAAAAACTGTTTTTT. Encoded protein: CASSQDVGGGNEKLFF.

The chain combines TRBV27 with TRBJ1-1; TRBD1 matches at 7 bases. V shed 5 bases and J 0 bases; nucleotides not matched to a gene: 9. CDR1 MNHEY and CDR2 SMNVEV come from the germline V gene (reference sequence). The CDR3 spans 16 residues. The CDR3 here is CASSPQQGTLNTEAFF. CDR3 coding DNA: TGTGCCAGCAGTCCACAACAGGGGACCTTGAACACTGAAGCTTTCTTT.